One and the same sample provided the 14 T cell receptor beta chains below, sequenced in a study of blood T cells in healthy people across ages. Using a J-beta primer mix together with a sample-barcoded 5' primer, a second PCR was run for roughly 6 to 11 cycles. From the 5' RACE reads, TCRdb called clonotypes with MiXCR, one entry per CDR3 protein. The top ten clones hold 22% of a sample with some 750,000 distinct CDR3 sequences, about 24% of them seen once. Sequencing used blood. The origin of the receptors is a man in his 70s in good health.

V usage is TRBV6-2 or TRBV6-3 and J usage is TRBJ2-3; D gene uncertain. The V and J ends lost 7 bases and 4 bases respectively, with 15 bases between them. CDR1 is MNHEY and CDR2 is SVGEGT in the germline V gene. The CDR3 is made up of 14 amino acids. The CDR3 region is CASTNARISDTQYF. CDR3 DNA sequence: TGTGCCAGCACCAACGCGAGAATTTCAGATACGCAGTATTTT.

The chain carries TRBV6-6 and TRBJ1-2; the match to TRBD1 covers 8 bases. The CDR3 sequence is 15 residues long. With V trimmed by 4 bases and J by 7 bases, 11 bases remained unmatched. Germline assignment: CDR1 MNHNY and CDR2 SVGAGI (reference sequence). CDR3 DNA sequence: TGTGCCAGCAGTTGGGGCGGCTCAGGGGGCGGTGGCTACACCTTC. Its protein is CASSWGGSGGGGYTF.

This clonotype has at least ten counts. The CDR3 protein is CASSMAGQGYGYTF. For the CDR3, the DNA is TGTGCCAGTAGTATGGCAGGACAGGGCTATGGCTACACCTTC. The V gene is TRBV19, the J gene TRBJ1-2, with 8 bases lining up with TRBD1. The ends lost 3 bases at V and 4 bases at J; junction bases unmatched: 4. Germline values: CDR1 LNHDA, CDR2 SQIVND (reference sequence). The CDR3 is 14 residues long.

In nucleotides, the CDR3 is TGTGCCAGCAGTTACGGAGCGGCCCAGTCGGCGTATGCTTTCTTT. As protein: CASSYGAAQSAYAFF. This chain uses TRBV6-5 with TRBJ1-1; D is unclear. With 2 bases removed from V and 11 bases from J, the gap between germline ends came to 21 bases. The germline gives CDR1 MNHEY, CDR2 SVGAGI. The CDR3 totals 15 residues.

V is TRBV11-1 and J is TRBJ2-5; no reliable D call. Looked up from germline, CDR1 is SGHAT and CDR2 is FQDESV (reference sequence). Trimming cost V 5 bases and J 5 bases, with 12 bases left between them. This CDR3 comprises 13 residues. CDR3 residues: CASSRAVLETQYF. The CDR3, as DNA: TGTGCCAGCAGCCGTGCGGTTTTGGAGACCCAGTACTTC.

This clonotype has more than one count but fewer than ten. This chain uses TRBV7-2 with TRBJ2-5, with a weak D call TRBD1 (6 bases). With 7 bases removed from V and 2 bases from J, the gap between germline ends came to 17 bases. Germline V gives CDR1 SGHTA, CDR2 FQGNSA. The CDR3 has 15 residues. CDR3 nucleotide sequence: TGTGCCAGCAACTCCGCCGGGACAAGTCAAGAGACCCAGTACTTC. Translating gives CASNSAGTSQETQYF.

V is TRBV5-6 and J is TRBJ2-7, with 7 bases identical to TRBD2. The ends lost 3 bases at V and 1 base at J; junction bases unmatched: 13. Per germline, CDR1 SGHDT and CDR2 YYEEEE. The CDR3 loop spans 17 amino acids. The CDR3, as DNA: TGTGCCAGCAGCTCTGGGTGGGGGGGATCCAGTTCCTACGAGCAGTACTTC. Residues: CASSSGWGGSSSYEQYF.

The chain couples TRBV3-1 to TRBJ2-1; D gene uncertain. This CDR3 region has 13 residues. Trimming removed 7 bases at V and 5 bases at J, with 12 bases between. CDR1 LGHDT and CDR2 YNNKEL come from the germline V gene (reference sequence). The DNA of the CDR3 is TGTGCCAGCAAGACATGGGATCACAATGAGCAGTTCTTC. Residues: CASKTWDHNEQFF.

The rearrangement joins TRBV20-1 to TRBJ2-2; 12 bases line up with TRBD2. The CDR3 consists of 14 residues. Per germline, CDR1 DFQATT and CDR2 SNEGSKA (reference sequence). The V and J ends lost 6 bases and 8 bases, in that order; junction bases with no gene match: 7. CDR3 protein: CSAEPGTSGGELFF. Written as DNA, the CDR3 is TGCAGTGCAGAACCCGGGACTAGCGGGGGGGAGCTGTTTTTT.

This clonotype occurred a few times. The rearrangement links TRBV5-1 to TRBJ2-1; TRBD2 matches at 7 bases. The CDR3 contains 13 residues. J was trimmed by 9 bases and V by 4 bases; bases with no gene match: 7. Per the germline V gene, CDR1 is SGHRS and CDR2 is YFSETQ. CDR3 DNA: TGCGCCAGCAGCCCCCAGCGGGAAGTTGAGCAGTTCTTC. Protein: CASSPQREVEQFF.

This clonotype was observed a few times. The chain has TRBV11-2 and TRBJ2-4, with TRBD1 matching over 9 bases. The V and J ends lost 5 bases and 8 bases, in that order; junction bases with no gene match: 7. The CDR3 has 14 residues. The germline V gene has CDR1 SGHAT and CDR2 FQNNGV. The DNA for the CDR3 is TGTGCCAGCAGCACGAGGACAGGGGCTCACATTCAGTACTTC. Translated: CASSTRTGAHIQYF. The complete variable domain, with remaining parts taken from reference TRBV11-2 and TRBJ2-4, reads EAGVAQSPRYKIIEKRQSVAFWCNPISGHATLYWYQQILGQGPKLLIQFQNNGVVDDSQLPKDRFSAERLKGVDSTLKIQPAKLEDSAVYLCASSTRTGAHIQYFGAGTRLSVL.

This chain links TRBV12-3 or TRBV12-4 with TRBJ2-3; 8 positions match TRBD1. CDR3 length: 18 residues. The junction had 18 bases not matched to a gene; V was cut back by 6 bases and J by 4 bases. This CDR3 reads CASSSQGALRRGADTQYF. In DNA form, the CDR3 reads TGTGCCAGCAGCAGTCAGGGGGCGCTTAGAAGGGGCGCAGATACGCAGTATTTT.

This clonotype has more than one count but fewer than ten. The rearrangement joins TRBV29-1 to TRBJ2-3; D not certain. The germline CDR1 and CDR2 sequences are SQVTM and ANQGSEA. This CDR3 is 13 amino acids long. V was shortened by 3 bases and J by 8 bases, with 15 bases between the two germline ends. The CDR3 loop reads CSVERFEGGTQYF. The CDR3 bases are TGCAGCGTTGAGAGATTTGAAGGTGGTACGCAGTATTTT.

This clonotype appeared a few times. V gene TRBV12-3 or TRBV12-4 combines with J gene TRBJ1-1; D gene uncertain. Trimming took off 5 bases at V and 7 bases at J, with 14 bases between the two ends. The CDR3 loop spans 13 amino acids. Written as DNA, the CDR3 is TGTGCCAGCAGTCGAAACTTCCTTGTTGAAGCTTTCTTT. Protein sequence: CASSRNFLVEAFF.